This T cell receptor (beta chain) emerged from a study of blood T cells in healthy people across ages. Remarks on this clonotype: The antigen remains unidentified.

Primers used in a second PCR of about 7 to 12 cycles were a sample-barcoded 5' primer and a J-beta primer mix. TCRdb used MiXCR to reprocess the 5' RACE reads, holding one entry per CDR3 protein. The sample records approximately 800,000 distinct CDR3 sequences, around 25% being singletons. General study points: It was not possible, with unsorted PBMCs, to conclusively compare naive and antigen-experienced cells. Getting older went along with TCR beta diversity per million T cells dropping roughly linearly.

A minimum of 6 million PBMCs was isolated per sample. Separately, the same data were catalogued under a study of T cells of mothers and their children. From that paper: Each mother yielded more than 9 million TCR beta CDR3 reads. Each child yielded about 3 million reads.

This receptor was identified in a boy aged 5-17 years in good health. Sequencing was carried out using blood.

CDR3 sequence (DNA): TGTGCCAGTAACGCAAAAGGACTAGCGGAAACCTACGAGCAGTACTTC. It encodes CASNAKGLAETYEQYF. The genes are TRBV6-2 or TRBV6-3 and TRBJ2-7, with 10 bases fitting TRBD2. The germline V gene has CDR1 MNHEY and CDR2 SVGEGT. Unmatched junction bases numbered 13, after V lost 9 bases and J lost 2 bases. The CDR3 spans 16 residues.